The TCR beta chain described here comes from a study of OX40 agonist ivuxolimab in advanced cancers. Germline CDR1 reads SGHRS; CDR2 reads YFSETQ. This CDR3 has 14 residues. V lost 1 base and J lost 5, with 9 bases in between. The assay was immunoSEQ multiplex PCR, and TCRdb's table has in-frame clones only and misses some. The table includes about 72,000 clones, 89% detected once. This clone was seen a few times. This chain connects TRBV5-1 to TRBJ2-2; D unclear. This TCR derives from an adult with an advanced solid tumor such as melanoma, head and neck, liver or kidney cancer. The material sequenced was CD4+ or CD8+ T cells sorted from blood, taken in a trial of the OX40 agonist ivuxolimab. The CDR3 DNA reads as TGCGCCAGCAGCTTGATGATCGGGACCGGGGAGCTGTTTTTT. This codes for CASSLMIGTGELFF.